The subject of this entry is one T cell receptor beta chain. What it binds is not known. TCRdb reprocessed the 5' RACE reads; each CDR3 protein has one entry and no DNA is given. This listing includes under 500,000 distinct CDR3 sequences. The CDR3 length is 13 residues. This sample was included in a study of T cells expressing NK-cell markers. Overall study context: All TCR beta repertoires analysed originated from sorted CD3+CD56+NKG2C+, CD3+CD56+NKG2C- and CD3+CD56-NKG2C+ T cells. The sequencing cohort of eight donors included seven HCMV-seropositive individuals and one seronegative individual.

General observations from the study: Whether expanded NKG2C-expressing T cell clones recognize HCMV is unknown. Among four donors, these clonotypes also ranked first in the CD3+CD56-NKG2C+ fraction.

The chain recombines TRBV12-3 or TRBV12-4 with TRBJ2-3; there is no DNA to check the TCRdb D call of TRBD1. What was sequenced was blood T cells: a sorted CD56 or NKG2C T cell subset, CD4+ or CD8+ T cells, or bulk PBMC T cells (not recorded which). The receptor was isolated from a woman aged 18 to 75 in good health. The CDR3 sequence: CAVNTGLTDTQYF.